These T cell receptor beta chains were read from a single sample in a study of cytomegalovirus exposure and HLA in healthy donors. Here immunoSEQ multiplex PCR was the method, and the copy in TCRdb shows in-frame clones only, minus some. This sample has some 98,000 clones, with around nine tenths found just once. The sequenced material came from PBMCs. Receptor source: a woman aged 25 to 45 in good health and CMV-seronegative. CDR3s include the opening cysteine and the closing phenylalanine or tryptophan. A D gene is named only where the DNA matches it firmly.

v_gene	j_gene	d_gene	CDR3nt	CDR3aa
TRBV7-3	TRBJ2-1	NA	TGTGCCAGCAGCTTAAACCCGGAGATTGAGCAGTTCTTC	CASSLNPEIEQFF
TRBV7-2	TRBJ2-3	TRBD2	TGTGCCAGCAGCCTACTAGCGGGTAGAGATACGCAGTATTTT	CASSLLAGRDTQYF
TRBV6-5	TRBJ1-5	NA	TGTGCCAGCAGTTACTCTTTCGCAAAATCGGGTCAGCCCCAGCATTTT	CASSYSFAKSGQPQHF
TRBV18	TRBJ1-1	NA	TGTGCCAGCTCCGACTCTCAGGGTGAAGCTTTCTTT	CASSDSQGEAFF
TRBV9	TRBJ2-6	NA	TGTGCCAGCAGCGGGGCCTCTGGGGCCAACGTCCTGACTTTC	CASSGASGANVLTF
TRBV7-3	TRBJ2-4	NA	TGTGCCAGCAGCTTATTTGGAACGGGAGCCATAGCCAAAAACATTCAGTACTTC	CASSLFGTGAIAKNIQYF
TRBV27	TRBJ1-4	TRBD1	TGTGCCAGCAAGGATCCAGGGGGTGATGAAAAACTGTTTTTT	CASKDPGGDEKLFF
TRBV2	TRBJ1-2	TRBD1	TGTGCCAGCAAAAGGACAGGGGGCGGCTACACCTTC	CASKRTGGGYTF
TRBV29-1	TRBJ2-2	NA	TGCAGCGCCGGGGGATCCACCGGGGAGCTGTTTTTT	CSAGGSTGELFF
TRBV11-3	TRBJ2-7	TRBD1	TGTGCCAGCAGCTTATCCGGGACAGGTTCCCACGAGCAGTACTTC	CASSLSGTGSHEQYF
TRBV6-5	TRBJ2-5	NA	TGTGCCAGCAGTTCTAGCCTCCAAGAGACCCAGTACTTC	CASSSSLQETQYF
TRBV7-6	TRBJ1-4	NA	TGTGCCAGCAGTTTTGGAGGGGGGGTGAGGGAAAAACTGTTTTTT	CASSFGGGVREKLFF
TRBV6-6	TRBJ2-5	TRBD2	TGTGCCAGCAGAGGGGCGGGAGGAAAAGAGACCCAGTACTTC	CASRGAGGKETQYF
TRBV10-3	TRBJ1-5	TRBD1	TGTGCCATCAGTGAGTTTCTCAATTCAGGGGGAAGGCCCCAGCATTTT	CAISEFLNSGGRPQHF